This T cell receptor beta chain was sequenced during a study of monozygotic twins with inflammatory bowel disease. Germline CDR1 reads SGHRS; CDR2 reads YFSETQ. This CDR3 is 13 amino acids long. TCRdb reanalyzed the 5' RACE reads, giving one entry per CDR3 protein sequence and no DNA. Its clone listing holds fewer than 550,000 distinct CDR3 sequences. The chain has TRBV5-1 and TRBJ2-2; the D gene TCRdb calls, TRBD2, cannot be checked with no DNA. The clonotype originates from a human donor with ulcerative colitis or Crohn's disease, or a healthy co-twin of an affected twin (not recorded which). The sequenced material came from blood. CDR3 loop: CASSSRDYGELFF.